This passage covers 21 T cell receptor beta chains from one sample sequenced in a study of shared clonotypes between healthy human individuals. Positively selected for CCR7, the CD45RO-negative cells used as naive CD8 cells excluded terminally differentiated effector memory CD45RA+ cells. Sequenced by immunoSEQ multiplex PCR; TCRdb stores in-frame clones only, minus some. The table records 2 million to 2.5 million clones, under 95% of them present only once. The sequenced sample was naive CD8+ T cells from PBMCs. The receptors were sampled from a man in his late teens or twenties in good health. Some clones in this sample may be carry-over from other donors' samples.

The CDR3 region has the DNA TGTGCCAGCAGTCCTACCGGGACTAGCGTCAAGCAGTACTTC. Its protein product is CASSPTGTSVKQYF. This chain joins TRBV6-6 and TRBJ2-7, with 10 bases identical to TRBD2. Germline CDR1 reads MNHNY; CDR2 reads SVGAGI (reference sequence). The CDR3 has 14 residues. V trimming: 5 bases; J trimming: 8 bases; junction bases outside the gene matches: 9.

The J gene is TRBJ1-5, the V gene TRBV29-1, with D possibly being TRBD1 (5 bases). Germline loops: CDR1 SQVTM, CDR2 ANQGSEA. This CDR3 region has 14 residues. V gave up 6 bases and J gave up 2 bases, with 14 bases separating them. The CDR3: CSVATSGRNQPQHF. The CDR3, as DNA: TGCAGCGTCGCCACTTCGGGACGCAATCAGCCCCAGCATTTT.

The chain is built from TRBV19 and TRBJ2-1, with 13 nucleotides matching TRBD2. Trimming removed 4 bases from V and 1 base from J; junction bases left unmatched: 4. The CDR3 has 17 amino acids. From germline, CDR1 is LNHDA and CDR2 SQIVND (reference sequence). Here the CDR3 reads CASSRGLAGRSYNEQFF. The CDR3 DNA reads TGTGCCAGTAGTAGGGGACTAGCGGGGAGGTCCTACAATGAGCAGTTCTTC.

This chain connects TRBV9 to TRBJ2-7; D may match TRBD1 or TRBD2 (5 bases each). Germline values: CDR1 SGDLS, CDR2 YYNGEE. There are 16 residues in the CDR3. Trimming removed 7 bases at V and 3 bases at J, with 23 bases between. CDR3 residues: CASSHGAVLTNYEQYF. CDR3 coding DNA: TGTGCCAGCTCCCACGGGGCAGTCCTAACTAACTACGAGCAGTACTTC.

The V and J genes are TRBV5-3 and TRBJ2-7; D call uncertain. TRBV5-3 is identified as an open reading frame with a role that is uncertain. The CDR3 runs 14 residues. V was clipped by 6 bases and J by 5 bases, with 18 bases between them. The CDR3 bases are TGTGCCAGAAAGGTCACGGAGAAAAAGAACGAGCAGTACTTC. Protein product: CARKVTEKKNEQYF.

The J gene is TRBJ2-6, the V gene TRBV23-1; 7 bases line up with TRBD1. Being an ORF, TRBV23-1 has a function that is uncertain. The CDR3 consists of 18 residues. With 0 bases clipped from V and 0 bases from J, the junction kept 5 bases outside the gene matches. This CDR3 reads CASSQSGTAISGANVLTF. Written as DNA, the CDR3 is TGCGCCAGCAGTCAATCCGGGACAGCCATCTCTGGGGCCAACGTCCTGACTTTC.

The V gene is TRBV11-2, the J gene TRBJ2-1; D is unresolved. V lost 5 bases to trimming and J lost 0 bases, with 14 bases between them. Germline CDR1 reads SGHAT; CDR2 reads FQNNGV. The CDR3 has 16 residues. The CDR3 loop is CASSPSFWSSYNEQFF. The CDR3 bases are TGTGCCAGCAGCCCCTCCTTTTGGAGCTCCTACAATGAGCAGTTCTTC.

The chain joins TRBV6-5 to TRBJ1-1, with D unclear. The CDR3 contains 14 residues. CDR1 and CDR2 from the germline V gene are MNHEY and SVGAGI. With 6 bases removed from V and 3 bases from J, the gap between germline ends came to 14 bases. CDR3 DNA: TGTGCCAGCAGACTAAGGGCTGGGGACACTGAAGCTTTCTTT. This sequence encodes CASRLRAGDTEAFF.

The chain combines TRBV4-1 with TRBJ1-5; 7 bases agree with TRBD1. J lost 1 base, V lost 1 base, and 4 bases had no gene match. The CDR3 contains 16 residues. Germline V CDR1 and CDR2: MGHRA, YSYEKL. This chain's CDR3 is CASSQGQGVSNQPQHF. The CDR3 nucleotides read TGCGCCAGCAGCCAAGGACAGGGTGTAAGCAATCAGCCCCAGCATTTT.

This chain uses TRBV30 with TRBJ1-5; 9 nucleotides match TRBD1. The V segment lost 5 bases and the J segment 6 bases; nucleotides outside the gene matches: 8. Germline CDR1 and CDR2: GTSNPN and SVGIG (reference sequence). CDR3 length: 14 residues. CDR3 nucleotides: TGTGCCTGGGAAACAGGGGGCGCGGGTCAGCCCCAGCATTTT. This translates into CAWETGGAGQPQHF.

The rearrangement uses TRBV28 and TRBJ1-4, with D unresolved. The ends were cut back, 2 bases at V and 8 bases at J, with 18 bases in the middle. Germline CDR1 reads MDHEN; CDR2 reads SYDVKM. This CDR3 contains 16 residues. CDR3 sequence: CASSLESSSGREKLFF. The CDR3 coding sequence is TGTGCCAGCAGTTTAGAGTCCAGTTCGGGTAGGGAAAAACTGTTTTTT.

The chain has TRBV28 and TRBJ2-7; perhaps TRBD2 as D (5 bases). V lost 6 bases and J 3 bases, leaving 15 bases between the germline ends. Germline V gene lookup returns CDR1 MDHEN and CDR2 SYDVKM. The CDR3 covers 14 residues. CDR3 bases: TGTGCCAGCAGGACCGCGGGCACCTACTACGAGCAGTACTTC. This encodes CASRTAGTYYEQYF.

The V and J genes are TRBV6-6 and TRBJ1-5, with unresolved D. Germline V gives CDR1 MNHNY, CDR2 SVGAGI (reference sequence). CDR3 size: 15 residues. The V gene lost 6 bases and the J gene lost 6 bases, with 18 bases spanning the gap. The CDR3 DNA sequence: TGTGCCAGCAGCCGCGTCATGAGGGAGGGTCAGCCCCAGCATTTT. Translating gives CASSRVMREGQPQHF.

This chain links TRBV5-1 with TRBJ2-3; D might be TRBD1 or TRBD2, each matching 5 bases. V shed 1 base and J shed 1 base, with 10 bases lying between them. CDR1 is SGHRS, CDR2 YFSETQ, per germline. The CDR3 consists of 15 residues. CDR3 residues: CASSLFGARTDTQYF. CDR3 nucleotide sequence: TGCGCCAGCAGCTTGTTCGGGGCCCGCACAGATACGCAGTATTTT. The variable domain in full, completed from reference TRBV5-1 and TRBJ2-3, reads KAGVTQTPRYLIKTRGQQVTLSCSPISGHRSVSWYQQTPGQGLQFLFEYFSETQRNKGNFPGRFSGRQFSNSRSEMNVSTLELGDSALYLCASSLFGARTDTQYFGPGTRLTVL.

The chain carries TRBV27 and TRBJ1-5; TRBD1 aligns across 8 bases. The CDR3 contains 16 residues. The V gene's germline CDR1 is MNHEY and CDR2 SMNVEV (reference sequence). V shed 7 bases, J shed 0 bases, and the junction held 8 bases outside the gene matches. DNA of the CDR3: TGTGCCAGCAAGAGGACAGGGCCCTATAGCAATCAGCCCCAGCATTTT. Its translation: CASKRTGPYSNQPQHF.

As for this clone: Other nucleotide sequences in the sample specify the same CDR3. The V and J genes are TRBV9 and TRBJ2-2, with D uncertain. The CDR3 covers 12 residues. Germline CDR1 is SGDLS and CDR2 is YYNGEE. The V end lost 4 bases, the J end lost 3 bases, and 4 bases lay between the germline ends. As DNA, the CDR3 is TGTGCCAGCAGCCCTCACACCGGGGAGCTGTTTTTT. This encodes CASSPHTGELFF.

This clone was counted a single time. The chain joins TRBV28 to TRBJ2-7; D perhaps matches TRBD2 (5 bases). Germline CDR1 reads MDHEN; CDR2 reads SYDVKM. The CDR3 spans 15 residues. V was pared by 6 bases and J by 1 base, with 16 bases between. The CDR3 DNA reads as TGTGCCAGCAGCGGCGCTGGTGTAGCGTCCTACGAGCAGTACTTC. Amino acid sequence: CASSGAGVASYEQYF.

Comments on this clone: Relative to the germline gene, one junction end is altered; a read error may explain this. V is TRBV27 and J is TRBJ2-7; weak D call: TRBD1 (7 bases). The length of the CDR3 is 14 residues. Germline CDR1 MNHEY, CDR2 SMNVEV (reference sequence). The CDR3 loop reads CATSLYQQGGEQYF. The CDR3 DNA reads as TGTGCCACCAGTTTATACCAGCAGGGGGGAGAGCAGTACTTC.

V gene TRBV19 combines with J gene TRBJ2-5, with D uncertain. Germline CDR1 reads LNHDA; CDR2 reads SQIVND (reference sequence). Trimming took 7 bases from V and 7 from J, leaving 16 bases between them. The CDR3 runs to 13 residues. The CDR3 reads CASKASNLGTQYF. DNA of the CDR3: TGTGCCAGTAAAGCGTCCAATCTCGGGACCCAGTACTTC.

The V call is TRBV7-3, the J call TRBJ2-3; 8 bases line up with TRBD1. J was trimmed by 3 bases and V by 8 bases; bases with no gene match: 10. This CDR3 spans 15 amino acids. Germline V gene lookup returns CDR1 SGHTA and CDR2 FQGTGA. CDR3 sequence (DNA): TGTGCCAGCCATAGAACAGGGGGAAGTACAGATACGCAGTATTTT. This translates into CASHRTGGSTDTQYF.

The chain employs TRBV7-8 and TRBJ2-7; D remains ambiguous. The V gene lost 2 bases and the J gene lost 0 bases, with 14 bases spanning the gap. This CDR3 comprises 16 residues. Germline V gene sequence: CDR1 SGHVS, CDR2 FQNEAQ. The chain's CDR3 is CASSLSRRQNSYEQYF. In DNA form, the CDR3 reads TGTGCCAGCAGCTTAAGTAGACGTCAAAACTCCTACGAGCAGTACTTC.